This T cell receptor beta chain was captured in a study of T cells in Graves' hyperthyroidism and ophthalmopathy. The overall study: Any treatment followed the collection of peripheral blood at initial diagnosis. Findings and caveats of the study: The model's output predicted ophthalmopathy at a median of 6.5 months prior to onset.

Many counts were recorded for this clonotype. What it binds is not known. From RNA transcripts, TCR beta CDR3 regions were amplified. The HTBI primer set drove a first-round RT-PCR of the TCR CDR3. Each CDR3 protein gets one entry after TCRdb re-called the multiplex PCR reads with MiXCR. Here the sample spans some 700,000 distinct CDR3 sequences, 17% being singletons. CDR3 length: 15 amino acids. Germline V gene sequence: CDR1 MDHEN, CDR2 SYDVKM. V was pared by 5 bases and J by 1 base, with 12 bases between. The study left out patients who had uncontrolled infection, other autoimmune disease, pregnancy or lactation. It was 8 to 10 ml of fresh peripheral blood that supplied the PBMCs.

The V and J genes are TRBV28 and TRBJ2-1; D possibly corresponds to TRBD1 (5 bases). The sequence derives from a man aged 50 or older with Graves' hyperthyroidism. Sequenced material: blood. CDR3 bases: TGTGCCAGCAGTCCCAGGGTGATATCCTACAATGAGCAGTTCTTC. Translation gives CASSPRVISYNEQFF. The entire variable domain, with the rest obtained from reference TRBV28 and TRBJ2-1, is as follows: DVKVTQSSRYLVKRTGEKVFLECVQDMDHENMFWYRQDPGLGLRLIYFSYDVKMKEKGDIPEGYSVSREKKERFSLILESASTNQTSMYLCASSPRVISYNEQFFGPGTRLTVL.